The rows below give T cell receptor beta chains drawn from one sample of a study of T-cell memory formation after mild COVID-19. From the 5' RACE reads, TCRdb called clonotypes with MiXCR, one entry per CDR3 protein. The sample yields 400,000 to 500,000 distinct CDR3 sequences, roughly a quarter seen once. Sample: PBMCs or a T cell subset sorted from them (not recorded which). These receptors were collected from an adult woman who had mild COVID-19 (a few samples of this study predate the infection). Cell type and time point are not known. The CDR3 runs from the conserved cysteine through the conserved F or W. A D gene is named only where the DNA matches it firmly. Only some rows state a clone size, as once, few, many or a class for expanded clones.

>TRBV16|.|TRBJ2-7|.|13
CASSQFKLWEQYF
TGTGCCAGCAGCCAATTCAAGTTGTGGGAGCAGTACTTC
>TRBV24-1|.|TRBJ2-1|TRBD2|14
CATSDFLAGGEQFF
TGTGCCACCAGTGATTTCCTAGCGGGAGGTGAGCAGTTCTTC
>TRBV20-1|.|TRBJ1-1|.|14
CSADKDSLNTEAFF
TGCAGTGCTGACAAGGACAGCTTGAACACTGAAGCTTTCTTT
>TRBV12-3/TRBV12-4|many|TRBJ1-1|.|12
CASRRGNTEAFF
TGTGCCAGCAGGAGGGGGAACACTGAAGCTTTCTTT
>TRBV5-1|.|TRBJ1-6|TRBD1|14
CASSYGQGSSPLHF
TGCGCCAGCAGCTATGGACAGGGGTCTTCACCCCTCCACTTT
>TRBV7-9|.|TRBJ2-2|.|17
CASSLEALARNTGELFF
TGTGCCAGCAGCTTAGAGGCGCTAGCGAGGAACACCGGGGAGCTGTTTTTT
>TRBV6-1|few|TRBJ2-7|TRBD1|15
CASSEGQSLSYEQYF
TGTGCCAGCAGTGAGGGACAGTCTCTCTCCTACGAGCAGTACTTC
>TRBV3-1|.|TRBJ2-1|.|16
CASSYSPGQRADEQFF
TGTGCCAGCAGCTACTCACCGGGACAACGGGCCGATGAGCAGTTCTTC
>TRBV10-3|.|TRBJ2-7|.|11
CAARGSYEQYF
TGTGCCGCGAGGGGTTCCTACGAGCAGTACTTC
>TRBV7-8|few|TRBJ1-2|TRBD1|17
CASSPDHRDRGAYGYTF
TGTGCCAGCAGCCCAGATCACCGGGACAGGGGTGCCTATGGCTACACCTTC
>TRBV9|few|TRBJ2-1|TRBD2|15
CASSVGTSAVYEQFF
TGTGCCAGCAGCGTAGGGACTAGCGCTGTGTATGAGCAGTTCTTC
>TRBV29-1|many|TRBJ2-7|TRBD1|13
CSVAGTGSYEQYF
TGCAGCGTGGCCGGGACAGGCTCCTACGAGCAGTACTTC
>TRBV12-3/TRBV12-4|.|TRBJ1-6|.|14
CASSLWTDNSPLHF
TGTGCCAGCAGTTTATGGACCGATAATTCACCCCTCCACTTT
>TRBV7-3|.|TRBJ1-6|.|15
CASSSPSEGNSPLHF
TGTGCCAGCAGCTCCCCCTCGGAGGGAAATTCACCCCTCCACTTT
>TRBV29-1|.|TRBJ1-2|.|14
CSVEDRGLSYGYTF
TGCAGCGTTGAAGATCGTGGGCTTTCCTATGGCTACACCTTC
>TRBV12-3/TRBV12-4|.|TRBJ1-1|.|11
CASSFGLGAFF
TGTGCCAGCAGTTTTGGGCTAGGGGCTTTCTTT
>TRBV6-2/TRBV6-3|.|TRBJ2-6|.|13
CASKRPGANVLTF
TGTGCCAGCAAGCGCCCTGGGGCCAACGTCCTGACTTTC
>TRBV28|.|TRBJ1-4|.|13
CASSFRTMEKLFF
TGTGCCAGCAGTTTTCGGACAATGGAAAAACTGTTTTTT
>TRBV2|few|TRBJ2-3|TRBD1|16
CASSPGQGLRTDTQYF
TGTGCCAGCTCCCCCGGACAGGGGTTGAGGACAGATACGCAGTATTTT
>TRBV5-1|few|TRBJ2-1|.|15
CASSSSEGGNNEQFF
TGCGCCAGCAGCTCTTCGGAGGGGGGGAACAATGAGCAGTTCTTC
>TRBV3-1|.|TRBJ2-1|TRBD2|22
CASGTGTSGRKTKPSSYNEQFF
TGTGCCAGCGGTACCGGGACTAGCGGGCGGAAAACCAAGCCAAGCTCCTACAATGAGCAGTTCTTC
>TRBV28|.|TRBJ2-7|TRBD1|13
CASHRDRGHEQYF
TGTGCCAGCCACCGGGACAGGGGCCACGAGCAGTACTTC
>TRBV7-7|.|TRBJ2-3|.|13
CASSRLGTDTQYF
TGTGCTAGCAGCCGCCTAGGGACAGATACGCAGTATTTT
>TRBV5-1|.|TRBJ2-1|TRBD2|16
CASSWYLAGGYNEQFF
TGCGCCAGCAGCTGGTACCTAGCGGGAGGCTACAATGAGCAGTTCTTC
>TRBV5-1|few|TRBJ2-5|.|14
CASRDVGGGETQYF
TGCGCCAGCAGAGATGTGGGGGGCGGGGAGACCCAGTACTTC
>TRBV19|few|TRBJ2-5|.|13
CASSVTPRETQYF
TGTGCCAGTAGTGTTACCCCTCGCGAGACCCAGTACTTC
>TRBV27|few|TRBJ2-2|.|17
CASSSSLAARGTGELFF
TGTGCCAGCAGTTCCTCCCTTGCGGCCCGGGGTACCGGGGAGCTGTTTTTT
>TRBV4-1|few|TRBJ2-7|TRBD1|15
CASSPDPGQGIEQYF
TGCGCCAGCAGCCCGGATCCGGGACAGGGTATCGAGCAGTACTTC
>TRBV19|.|TRBJ1-1|.|14
CASSIAGRAAEAFF
TGTGCCAGTAGTATAGCGGGCAGGGCCGCTGAAGCTTTCTTT
>TRBV29-1|few|TRBJ2-5|.|13
CSVNRGGGETQYF
TGCAGCGTTAACCGAGGGGGAGGAGAGACCCAGTACTTC
>TRBV28|.|TRBJ2-5|TRBD2|17
CASSLGSGSPRQETQYF
TGTGCCAGCAGTTTAGGGAGCGGGAGTCCCCGACAAGAGACCCAGTACTTC
>TRBV29-1|few|TRBJ2-3|.|14
CSVDRGRSTDTQYF
TGCAGCGTTGACCGGGGGAGGAGCACAGATACGCAGTATTTT
>TRBV7-9|.|TRBJ2-3|TRBD2|16
CASSLEGTTSTDTQYF
TGTGCCAGCAGCTTAGAAGGGACTACGAGCACAGATACGCAGTATTTT
>TRBV7-2|.|TRBJ2-3|.|14
CASSLGGKTDTQYF
TGTGCCAGCAGCCTTGGTGGAAAAACAGATACGCAGTATTTT
>TRBV5-1|few|TRBJ2-1|.|14
CASSFRRSYNEQFF
TGCGCCAGCAGCTTCCGAAGGTCCTACAATGAGCAGTTCTTC
>TRBV29-1|few|TRBJ2-7|.|12
CSVGRSSYEQYF
TGCAGCGTTGGGCGGTCCTCCTACGAGCAGTACTTC
>TRBV7-9|.|TRBJ1-1|TRBD1|13
CASSSDRGFEAFF
TGTGCCAGCAGCTCGGACAGGGGGTTCGAAGCTTTCTTT
>TRBV7-4|many|TRBJ2-7|.|17
CASSLRPSSYRWYEQYF
TGTGCCAGCAGCTTAAGGCCCTCCTCGTATCGCTGGTACGAGCAGTACTTC
>TRBV4-3|.|TRBJ2-7|TRBD1|17
CASSHYPAGTGSYEQYF
TGCGCCAGCAGCCACTATCCCGCCGGGACAGGCTCCTACGAGCAGTACTTC
>TRBV7-9|.|TRBJ2-3|.|12
CASPRGTDTQYF
TGTGCCAGCCCCCGGGGCACAGATACGCAGTATTTT
>TRBV12-3/TRBV12-4|.|TRBJ2-3|TRBD2|14
CASSFGLALDTQYF
TGTGCCAGCAGTTTCGGACTAGCTTTAGATACGCAGTATTTT
>TRBV7-2|few|TRBJ1-2|.|14
CASSLSHSNYGYTF
TGTGCCAGCAGCTTATCTCATAGCAACTATGGCTACACCTTC
>TRBV11-2|few|TRBJ2-5|.|17
CASSQGRKGGGFETQYF
TGTGCCAGCAGCCAGGGCAGGAAGGGGGGAGGATTTGAGACCCAGTACTTC
>TRBV5-5|.|TRBJ2-1|.|14
CASSLGDVRNEQFF
TGTGCCAGCAGCTTGGGGGATGTGCGGAATGAGCAGTTCTTC
>TRBV12-3/TRBV12-4|.|TRBJ2-7|.|14
CASSLGAISYEQYF
TGTGCCAGCAGTTTAGGGGCAATCTCCTACGAGCAGTACTTC
>TRBV12-3/TRBV12-4|.|TRBJ2-7|TRBD2|15
CASTHGTSGNYEQYF
TGTGCCAGCACCCATGGGACTAGCGGGAATTACGAGCAGTACTTC
>TRBV10-3|few|TRBJ2-4|.|16
CAISETITVAKNIQYF
TGTGCCATCAGTGAAACCATTACAGTAGCCAAAAACATTCAGTACTTC
>TRBV6-5|once|TRBJ1-2|TRBD1|13
CASSPRTGSGYTF
TGTGCCAGCAGTCCTAGGACAGGTTCGGGCTACACCTTC
>TRBV4-1|.|TRBJ1-1|TRBD1|15
CASSQPGQGNTEAFF
TGCGCCAGCAGCCAGCCGGGACAGGGGAACACTGAAGCTTTCTTT
>TRBV3-1|.|TRBJ2-4|TRBD1|14
CDSSLQGAKNIQYF
TGTGACAGCAGCCTACAGGGGGCCAAAAACATTCAGTACTTC
>TRBV5-1|.|TRBJ2-7|.|14
CASSLEANSYEQYF
TGCGCCAGCAGCTTGGAAGCGAACTCCTACGAGCAGTACTTC
>TRBV29-1|.|TRBJ1-1|.|13
CSVEDRGRAEAFF
TGCAGCGTTGAAGATCGGGGGCGAGCTGAAGCTTTCTTT
>TRBV7-7|few|TRBJ1-4|.|15
CASSMSRGSNEKLFF
TGTGCCAGCAGCATGTCGAGGGGTTCTAATGAAAAACTGTTTTTT
>TRBV27|few|TRBJ1-1|.|15
CASSPRRTKNTEAFF
TGTGCCAGCAGTCCCCGACGGACTAAGAACACTGAAGCTTTCTTT
>TRBV6-1|few|TRBJ2-2|.|12
CASSHRGRELFF
TGTGCCAGCAGTCACCGGGGCCGGGAGCTGTTTTTT
>TRBV5-1|.|TRBJ1-3|TRBD1|18
CASSRRDRGVSLGNTIYF
TGCGCCAGCAGCCGGAGGGACAGGGGCGTAAGCCTCGGAAACACCATATATTTT
>TRBV2|.|TRBJ2-3|TRBD2|13
CASNAGGLDTQYF
TGTGCCAGCAACGCGGGAGGTCTAGATACGCAGTATTTT
>TRBV12-3/TRBV12-4|.|TRBJ2-7|.|14
CASSLGPAPNEQYF
TGTGCCAGCAGTCTGGGCCCTGCCCCGAACGAGCAGTACTTC
>TRBV6-2/TRBV6-3|once|TRBJ2-1|TRBD2|16
CASRGLAGGGYNEQFF
TGTGCCAGCAGGGGACTAGCGGGAGGGGGCTACAATGAGCAGTTCTTC
>TRBV7-2|few|TRBJ2-2|TRBD2|14
CASSPGTRAGELFF
TGTGCCAGCAGCCCCGGGACTAGAGCCGGGGAGCTGTTTTTT